Listed below are T cell receptor beta chains from one sample, sequenced in a study of T cell responses to AZD1222 COVID-19 vaccine. Clones were sequenced by immunoSEQ multiplex PCR, and TCRdb holds only the in-frame ones, with some missing. The sample has roughly 110,000 clones; approximately 93% are singletons. The specimen comprised peripheral blood, sampled on day 0 of AZD1222 vaccination. These receptors were collected from an adult in good health. CDR3s leave out the opening cysteine and the closing phenylalanine or tryptophan.

ASSRNSNRGLANEQF,TRBJ2-1,TRBV25-1
ASSRPGGANTEAF,TRBJ1-1,TRBV27
ASSLGYEQY,TRBJ2-7,TRBV5-1
ASSQALGQGFYGYT,TRBJ1-2,TRBV4-3
ASSQDLWGFGVKNIQY,TRBJ2-4,TRBV4-3
ASTPQGGNSPLH,TRBJ1-6,TRBV19
ASGLVQSAGGNTEAF,TRBJ1-1,TRBV12-5
ASSQFGNFGNTIY,TRBJ1-3,TRBV14
ASSPLAETGELF,TRBJ2-2,TRBV3-1/TRBV3-2
ASSPGVNTEAF,TRBJ1-1,TRBV18
ASSPSLSLSSYEQY,TRBJ2-7,TRBV7-2
ASSFDQGHEKLF,TRBJ1-4,TRBV5-4
ASSLGDRGSGYT,TRBJ1-2,TRBV5-1
ASSQTGTGDTDTQY,TRBJ2-3,TRBV28
ASSPGGTGTNGYT,TRBJ1-2,TRBV5-4
ASSEAGRGGGYT,TRBJ1-2,TRBV6-1